These 30 T cell receptor beta chains were all obtained from the same sample, sequenced in a study of blood T cell repertoires in COVID-19. TCRdb's table, derived via immunoSEQ multiplex PCR, lists solely in-frame clones and lacks some. The table lists 250,000 to 300,000 clones, approximately 82% of them singletons, with more than 4% in the top ten. Sequencing input: PBMCs or T cells enriched from blood (not recorded which). The receptors come from a man aged 35 to 55 who had been exposed to COVID-19.

The chain links TRBV30 to TRBJ2-3; D is perhaps TRBD1 (6 bases). Between the trimmed V and J ends, which lost 6 bases and 2 bases, there was a span of 21 bases. Germline values: CDR1 GTSNPN, CDR2 SVGIG (reference sequence). This CDR3 has 16 amino acids. The CDR3 reads CACLPQGSLDTDTQYF. CDR3 nucleotide sequence: TGTGCCTGCCTACCCCAGGGGTCCCTGGACACAGATACGCAGTATTTT. Using reference TRBV30 and TRBJ2-3 for the parts outside the CDR3, the full variable domain is SQTIHQWPATLVQPVGSPLSLECTVEGTSNPNLYWYRQAAGRGLQLLFYSVGIGQISSEVPQNLSASRPQDRQFILSSKKLLLSDSGFYLCACLPQGSLDTDTQYFGPGTRLTVL.

V gene TRBV9 combines with J gene TRBJ1-3; unclear D gene. The CDR3 runs 14 residues. Germline CDR1 is SGDLS and CDR2 is YYNGEE. The V gene lost 0 bases and the J gene lost 2 bases, with 6 bases spanning the gap. The chain's CDR3 is CASSVGATGNTIYF. In DNA, the CDR3 is TGTGCCAGCAGCGTAGGGGCGACTGGAAACACCATATATTTT.

The chain combines TRBV30 with TRBJ2-1; the D is unclear. V lost 1 base, J lost 8 bases, and 3 bases lay in between. This CDR3 has 10 amino acids. Germline CDR1 and CDR2: GTSNPN and SVGIG (reference sequence). The CDR3 DNA sequence: TGTGCCTGGAGTGCCTATGAGCAGTTCTTC. Translation gives CAWSAYEQFF. The variable domain in full, with the rest retrieved from reference TRBV30 and TRBJ2-1, is SQTIHQWPATLVQPVGSPLSLECTVEGTSNPNLYWYRQAAGRGLQLLFYSVGIGQISSEVPQNLSASRPQDRQFILSSKKLLLSDSGFYLCAWSAYEQFFGPGTRLTVL.

The chain is built from TRBV30 and TRBJ1-2; possible D gene TRBD1, 6 bases. From germline, CDR1 is GTSNPN and CDR2 SVGIG (reference sequence). This CDR3 is built from 13 residues. Between the trimmed V and J ends, which lost 4 bases and 8 bases, there was a span of 17 bases. DNA of the CDR3: TGTGCCTGGAATCCATCAGGGGTAGACGGCTACACCTTC. As protein: CAWNPSGVDGYTF.

This chain connects TRBV18 to TRBJ2-6; TRBD1 matches 11 bases. CDR1 and CDR2 from the germline V gene are KGHSH and LQKENI. This CDR3 comprises 17 residues. V shed 3 bases, J shed 3 bases, and the junction held 4 bases outside the gene matches. The CDR3 loop is CASSPGQGAYGANVLTF. CDR3 bases: TGTGCCAGCTCACCCGGACAGGGGGCTTATGGGGCCAACGTCCTGACTTTC.

This clone was observed once. The chain uses TRBV11-3 and TRBJ2-1, with TRBD2 matching over 8 bases. Germline values: CDR1 SGHNT, CDR2 YENEEA. V lost 8 bases to trimming and J lost 9 bases; unmatched junction nucleotides: 15. The CDR3 runs 15 residues. CDR3 bases: TGTGCCAGCGGCCGGACGGGCGGGGGGCGGAGTGAGCAGTTCTTC. Its translation: CASGRTGGGRSEQFF. Full variable domain (missing parts from reference TRBV11-3 and TRBJ2-1): EAGVVQSPRYKIIEKKQPVAFWCNPISGHNTLYWYLQNLGQGPELLIRYENEEAVDDSQLPKDRFSAERLKGVDSTLKIQPAELGDSAVYLCASGRTGGGRSEQFFGPGTRLTVL.

The chain has TRBV30 and TRBJ1-2; perhaps TRBD1 as D (5 bases). This CDR3 has 12 amino acids. Germline lookup yields CDR1 GTSNPN and CDR2 SVGIG (reference sequence). CDR3 sequence (DNA): TGTGCGCTGGAAGGACAAGGTTATGGCTACACCTTC. Translation: CALEGQGYGYTF.

CDR3 loop: CASSPSTAVPRVNTEAFF. The CDR3 nucleotides are TGTGCCAGCAGTCCCTCTACCGCGGTGCCGCGGGTGAACACTGAAGCTTTCTTT. The chain couples TRBV9 to TRBJ1-1; D gene ambiguous. This CDR3 is built from 18 residues. Trimming pared 5 bases from V and 0 bases from J, leaving 23 bases between. Germline CDR1 reads SGDLS; CDR2 reads YYNGEE.

The chain employs TRBV19 and TRBJ1-1; D perhaps matches TRBD1 (5 bases). The CDR3 has 13 residues. Trimming pared 10 bases from V and 3 bases from J, leaving 15 bases between. Looked up from germline, CDR1 is LNHDA and CDR2 is SQIVND (reference sequence). CDR3 amino acids: CATGGQGYTEAFF. CDR3 DNA: TGTGCCACGGGAGGGCAGGGCTACACTGAAGCTTTCTTT.

The chain joins TRBV10-3 to TRBJ1-3, with a weak D call TRBD1 (6 bases). V was shortened by 4 bases and J by 1 base, with 14 bases between the two germline ends. Germline-derived CDR1 and CDR2 are ENHRY and SYGVKD. The CDR3 totals 16 residues. CDR3 protein: CAISGQARRSGNTIYF. In nucleotides, the CDR3 is TGTGCCATCAGTGGACAGGCAAGAAGGTCTGGAAACACCATATATTTT.

This chain uses TRBV10-2 with TRBJ1-2; D is ambiguous. Trimming left V 7 bases short and J 8 bases short, with 14 bases between. This CDR3 is 12 amino acids long. Per the germline V gene, CDR1 is WSHSY and CDR2 is SAAADI. Here the CDR3 DNA reads TGCGCCAGCATGAGTTCCGCCTACGGCTACACCTTC. As protein: CASMSSAYGYTF.

The chain is built from TRBV4-1 and TRBJ1-5; D not certain. Trimming shortened V by 1 base and J by 3 bases, and 16 bases separated the two germline ends. This CDR3 has 17 residues. Germline assignment: CDR1 MGHRA and CDR2 YSYEKL. Written as DNA, the CDR3 is TGCGCCAGCAGCCAAGTCCTCGCAGGCCAGGCCAATCAGCCCCAGCATTTT. Translation gives CASSQVLAGQANQPQHF.

The chain has TRBV25-1 and TRBJ2-1; a weak D match, TRBD1 (6 bases). The length of the CDR3 is 15 residues. V was cut by 1 base and J by 2 bases, with 9 bases left in between. Germline V gives CDR1 MGHDK, CDR2 SYGVNS. CDR3 DNA: TGTGCCAGCAGTGAATTCCGGGACACCTACAATGAGCAGTTCTTC. Protein sequence: CASSEFRDTYNEQFF.

This chain joins TRBV11-3 and TRBJ2-7; a possible D gene is TRBD1 (6 bases). The CDR3 has 15 amino acids. CDR1 and CDR2 from the germline V gene are SGHNT and YENEEA. V lost 4 bases and J 3 bases, leaving 16 bases between the germline ends. CDR3 bases: TGTGCCAGCAGCTACTACAGGGAAAAGAACTACGAGCAGTACTTC. Protein product: CASSYYREKNYEQYF.

CDR3 bases: TGCGCCAGCAGCCCACAGCCTCGGGGTGAAGCTTTCTTT. Translated, it gives CASSPQPRGEAFF. The V call is TRBV5-1, the J call TRBJ1-1; D not certain. CDR3 length: 13 residues. The V gene's germline CDR1 is SGHRS and CDR2 YFSETQ. V lost 4 bases and J lost 7, with 14 bases in between. Using reference TRBV5-1 and TRBJ1-1 for the parts outside the CDR3, the full variable domain is KAGVTQTPRYLIKTRGQQVTLSCSPISGHRSVSWYQQTPGQGLQFLFEYFSETQRNKGNFPGRFSGRQFSNSRSEMNVSTLELGDSALYLCASSPQPRGEAFFGQGTRLTVV.

Of note for this clone: This may be a read error: a much more frequent sequence differs by one nucleotide. The chain carries TRBV12-3 or TRBV12-4 and TRBJ1-2; D unresolved. Deletions cut 1 base from V and 7 bases from J, with 7 bases between. The CDR3 loop spans 12 amino acids. CDR3 in DNA: TGTGCCAGCAGTTTAGGAGGGATTGGCTACACCTTC. Translation: CASSLGGIGYTF.

This chain links TRBV5-1 with TRBJ2-3; TRBD2 is a possible D gene (5 bases). The length of the CDR3 is 14 residues. Trimming stripped 10 bases from V and 4 bases from J, with 19 bases between. Germline lookup yields CDR1 SGHRS and CDR2 YFSETQ. In DNA form, the CDR3 reads TGCGCCGCGAGCGGTGGGAGCTCTTCAGATACGCAGTATTTT. Amino acid sequence: CAASGGSSSDTQYF.

This chain links TRBV11-1 with TRBJ1-1; D is undetermined. The CDR3 spans 15 residues. The germline V gene has CDR1 SGHAT and CDR2 FQDESV (reference sequence). The ends were cut back, 4 bases at V and 0 bases at J, with 12 bases in the middle. The CDR3 nucleotides are TGTGCCAGCAGCTCCTCCAGGTCCATGAACACTGAAGCTTTCTTT. Translated, it gives CASSSSRSMNTEAFF.

This clone was picked up one time. The genes are TRBV7-8 and TRBJ2-7, with 9 bases aligning to TRBD1. In germline, CDR1 is SGHVS, CDR2 FQNEAQ. V gave up 5 bases and J gave up 1 base; unmatched junction bases: 6. The CDR3 runs 15 residues. In DNA, the CDR3 is TGTGCCAGCAGCGGCCGGGACAGGGCATCCTACGAGCAGTACTTC. Encoded protein: CASSGRDRASYEQYF.

The chain is built from TRBV19 and TRBJ2-1; 8 bases fit TRBD2. CDR3 length: 16 residues. Germline CDR1 LNHDA, CDR2 SQIVND (reference sequence). V trimming: 3 bases; J trimming: 2 bases; junction bases outside the gene matches: 6. CDR3 sequence reads: CASSIRTSGTYNEQFF. DNA for the CDR3: TGTGCCAGTAGTATTCGAACTAGCGGTACCTACAATGAGCAGTTCTTC.

The rearrangement uses TRBV3-1 (or the pseudogene TRBV3-2) and TRBJ1-2; the D gene is possibly TRBD1 (6 bases). V shed 1 base and J shed 3 bases, with 12 bases lying between them. Germline V CDR1 and CDR2: LGHDT, YNNKEL (reference sequence). CDR3 length equals 15 residues. CDR3 nucleotides: TGTGCCAGCAGCCAAGCGTCCCACAGGGACTATGGCTACACCTTC. Protein sequence: CASSQASHRDYGYTF.

The chain has TRBV10-1 and TRBJ2-1; 11 bases are shared with TRBD2. Germline lookup yields CDR1 WNHNN and CDR2 SYGVQD (reference sequence). V gave up 3 bases and J gave up 9 bases; unmatched junction bases: 7. The length of the CDR3 is 15 residues. The CDR3 loop reads CASSDPTSGISEQFF. CDR3 nucleotides: TGCGCCAGCAGTGACCCGACTAGCGGGATTAGTGAGCAGTTCTTC.

The genes are TRBV14 and TRBJ2-5; 10 bases fit TRBD2. In germline, CDR1 is SGHDN, CDR2 FVKESK. Trimming cost V 3 bases and J 1 base; bases outside gene matches: 11. The length of the CDR3 is 18 residues. The CDR3 DNA follows: TGTGCCAGCAGCCAGGGGCTTAGCGGGAGGCCCATCCAAGAGACCCAGTACTTC. It codes for CASSQGLSGRPIQETQYF.

V is TRBV3-1 (or the pseudogene TRBV3-2) and J is TRBJ2-7; the D gene is possibly TRBD2 (5 bases). The germline CDR1 and CDR2 sequences are LGHDT and YNNKEL (reference sequence). The CDR3 runs to 17 residues. V lost 0 bases, J lost 2 bases, and 17 bases lay in between. The CDR3 reads CASSQEGRNGVPYEQYF. The DNA of the CDR3 is TGTGCCAGCAGCCAAGAGGGTCGGAACGGGGTCCCCTACGAGCAGTACTTC.

The chain couples TRBV7-9 to TRBJ2-5; 13 nucleotides match TRBD2. The trim removed 4 bases at V and 8 bases at J, leaving 7 bases unmatched. This CDR3 contains 15 residues. Germline V gene data show CDR1 as SEHNR and CDR2 as FQNEAQ (reference sequence). Here the CDR3 reads CASSSSTSGRRTQYF. The CDR3 coding sequence is TGTGCCAGCAGCTCCTCGACTAGCGGGAGGCGCACCCAGTACTTC.

This clone was seen a single time. V gene TRBV6-2 or TRBV6-3 combines with J gene TRBJ2-7; TRBD2 matches 7 bases. The ends lost 2 bases at V and 6 bases at J; junction bases unmatched: 10. In germline, CDR1 is MNHEY, CDR2 SVGEGT. The CDR3 has 15 residues. In DNA form, the CDR3 reads TGTGCCAGCAGTTACGCTGCGGGAGCGGGTTCCGAGCAGTACTTC. Protein sequence: CASSYAAGAGSEQYF.

The V and J genes are TRBV5-1 and TRBJ2-5; perhaps TRBD2 as D (6 bases). Deletions cut 3 bases from V and 5 bases from J, with 11 bases between. Germline CDR1 SGHRS, CDR2 YFSETQ. This CDR3 is built from 13 residues. This CDR3 reads CASSSGTGETQYF. DNA of the CDR3: TGCGCCAGCAGCTCCGGGACTGGTGAGACCCAGTACTTC. Complete variable domain (other parts from reference TRBV5-1 and TRBJ2-5): KAGVTQTPRYLIKTRGQQVTLSCSPISGHRSVSWYQQTPGQGLQFLFEYFSETQRNKGNFPGRFSGRQFSNSRSEMNVSTLELGDSALYLCASSSGTGETQYFGPGTRLLVL.

V usage is TRBV4-1 and J usage is TRBJ2-7; TRBD2 might be the D (6 bases). Germline V lookup: CDR1 MGHRA, CDR2 YSYEKL. The CDR3 is 11 residues long. V was shortened by 8 bases and J by 1 base, with 6 bases between the two germline ends. Written as DNA, the CDR3 is TGCGCCAGCGGGACTTCCTACGAGCAGTACTTC. This gives the protein CASGTSYEQYF.

Comments on this clone: At the DNA level, this CDR3 is encoded by other sequences in the same sample as well. The V call is TRBV29-1, the J call TRBJ2-1, with 7 bases that match TRBD2. Trimming took 3 bases from V and 6 from J; bases not matched to a gene: 5. The CDR3 runs to 13 residues. Germline assignment: CDR1 SQVTM and CDR2 ANQGSEA. The CDR3 DNA is TGCAGCGTTGAGGGCGGGAGAGGCAATGAGCAGTTCTTC. This gives the protein CSVEGGRGNEQFF.

The rearrangement uses TRBV4-2 and TRBJ2-3; 8 nucleotides match TRBD1. CDR3 length equals 15 residues. Looked up from germline, CDR1 is LGHNA and CDR2 is YNFKEQ. Trimming at V came to 3 bases and at J to 2 bases, leaving 4 bases not matched to a gene. CDR3 sequence reads: CASSQAQGATDTQYF. CDR3 nucleotide sequence: TGTGCCAGCAGCCAGGCGCAGGGGGCCACAGATACGCAGTATTTT.